This T cell receptor beta chain derives from a study of post-analysis software for immune sequencing data. Study in general: Recorded disease courses covered relapsing-remitting, secondary progressive and progressive-relapsing multiple sclerosis. Some patients had no subtype annotation.

Researchers reported that TCR beta cDNA libraries carried unique molecular identifiers. Roughly 500,000 cDNA molecules were obtained per 1 to 10 million input T cells. MiXCR, run by TCRdb on the PCR reads, gives a single entry per CDR3 protein. The sample consists of a few hundred thousand distinct CDR3 sequences, 30% to 45% of them appearing once. Concerning this clonotype: Its target is unknown. A much larger clone lies one base from this, so it may be a read error.

Germline V CDR1 and CDR2: SGHRS, YFSETQ. The CDR3 consists of 15 residues. Whole-study findings and limits: The authors found that F measure strongly co-clustered same-batch samples. TRBV segments more frequent in patients than in controls numbered five and included TRBV5-6, TRBV5-1 and TRBV20-1.

Input material: blood. The receptor was isolated from a girl between 5 and 17 years old with multiple sclerosis. This chain uses TRBV5-1 with TRBJ2-7; 9 bases line up with TRBD1. Matching the DNA end better, TRBJ2-5 makes the J call doubtful. The CDR3 DNA is TGCGCCAGCAGCCCTCGGACAGGGGAGGAAGAGACCCAGTACTTC. This codes for CASSPRTGEEETQYF.